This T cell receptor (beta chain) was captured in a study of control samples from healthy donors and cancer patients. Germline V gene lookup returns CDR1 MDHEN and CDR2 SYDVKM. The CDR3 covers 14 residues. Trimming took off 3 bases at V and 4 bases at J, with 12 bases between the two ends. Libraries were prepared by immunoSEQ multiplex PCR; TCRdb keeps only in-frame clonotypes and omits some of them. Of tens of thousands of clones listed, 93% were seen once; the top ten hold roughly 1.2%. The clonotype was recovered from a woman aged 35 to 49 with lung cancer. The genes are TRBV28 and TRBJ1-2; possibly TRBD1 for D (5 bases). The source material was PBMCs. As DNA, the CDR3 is TGTGCCAGCAGTTTCCCGGGGGAGATCTATGGCTACACCTTC. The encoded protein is CASSFPGEIYGYTF.